This section outlines one T cell receptor (beta chain) sequence together with its context. No antigen is known for it. Amplification used 60 Vbeta primers and 13 Jbeta primers. In the original analysis: Counted up in a later analysis, unique TCR beta chains came to about 80 million, with around 11 million shared. Using immunoSEQ multiplex PCR, the repertoire was profiled, and TCRdb retains in-frame clones only, with some absent. The D gene and trimming were derived from the DNA, and the V and J assignments and clone size from that table. The sample lists about 160,000 clones, around 85% seen once, with around 4% in the top ten. These data are taken from a study of cytomegalovirus exposure and HLA in healthy donors. The V gene's germline CDR1 is SEHNR and CDR2 FQNEAQ (reference sequence). The CDR3 totals 14 residues. Between the trimmed V and J ends, which lost 1 base and 0 bases, there was a span of 7 bases.

Study conclusions and caveats: When analyzed later, a missense DCLRE1C variant was found to be linked to TCR beta V- and J-gene trimming. It was likely that a cluster of highly shared sequence variants was a sequencing artifact.

The chain recombines TRBV7-9 with TRBJ2-7, with D possibly matching TRBD2 (5 bases). Sequenced sample: PBMCs. The sequence was obtained from a man in his forties in good health and CMV-seronegative. The CDR3 DNA sequence: TGTGCCAGCAGCTTAGATCGGGGCTCCTACGAGCAGTACTTC. Translated: CASSLDRGSYEQYF.